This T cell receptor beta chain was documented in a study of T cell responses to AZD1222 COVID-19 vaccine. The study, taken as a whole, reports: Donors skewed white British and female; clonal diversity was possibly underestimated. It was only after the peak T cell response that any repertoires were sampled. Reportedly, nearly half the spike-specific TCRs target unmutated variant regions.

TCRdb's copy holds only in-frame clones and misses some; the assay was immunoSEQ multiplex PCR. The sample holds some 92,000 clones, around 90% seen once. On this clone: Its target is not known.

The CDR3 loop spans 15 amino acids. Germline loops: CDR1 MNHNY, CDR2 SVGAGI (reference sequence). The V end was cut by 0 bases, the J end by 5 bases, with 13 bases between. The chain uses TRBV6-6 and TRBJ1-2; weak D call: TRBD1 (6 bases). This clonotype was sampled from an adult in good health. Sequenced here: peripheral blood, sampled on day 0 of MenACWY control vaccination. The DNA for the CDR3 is TGTGCCAGCAGTTACTCAGTAGGGGGGTCGTATGGCTACACCTTC. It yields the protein CASSYSVGGSYGYTF.